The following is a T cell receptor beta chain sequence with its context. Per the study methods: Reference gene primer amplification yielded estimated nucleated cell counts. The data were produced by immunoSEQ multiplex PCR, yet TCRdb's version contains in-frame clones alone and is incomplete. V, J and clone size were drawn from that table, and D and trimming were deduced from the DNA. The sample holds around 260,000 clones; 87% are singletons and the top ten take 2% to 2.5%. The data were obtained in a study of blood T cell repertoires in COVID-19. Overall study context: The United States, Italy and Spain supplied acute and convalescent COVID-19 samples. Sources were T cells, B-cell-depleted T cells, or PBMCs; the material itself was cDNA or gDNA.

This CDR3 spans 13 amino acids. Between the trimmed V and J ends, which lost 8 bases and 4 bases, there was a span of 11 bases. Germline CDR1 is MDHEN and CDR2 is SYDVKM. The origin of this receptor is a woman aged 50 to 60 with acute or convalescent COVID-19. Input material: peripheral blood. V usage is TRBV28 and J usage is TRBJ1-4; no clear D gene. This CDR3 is CASRRYVNEKLFF. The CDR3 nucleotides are TGTGCCAGCCGCCGGTATGTTAATGAAAAACTGTTTTTT.